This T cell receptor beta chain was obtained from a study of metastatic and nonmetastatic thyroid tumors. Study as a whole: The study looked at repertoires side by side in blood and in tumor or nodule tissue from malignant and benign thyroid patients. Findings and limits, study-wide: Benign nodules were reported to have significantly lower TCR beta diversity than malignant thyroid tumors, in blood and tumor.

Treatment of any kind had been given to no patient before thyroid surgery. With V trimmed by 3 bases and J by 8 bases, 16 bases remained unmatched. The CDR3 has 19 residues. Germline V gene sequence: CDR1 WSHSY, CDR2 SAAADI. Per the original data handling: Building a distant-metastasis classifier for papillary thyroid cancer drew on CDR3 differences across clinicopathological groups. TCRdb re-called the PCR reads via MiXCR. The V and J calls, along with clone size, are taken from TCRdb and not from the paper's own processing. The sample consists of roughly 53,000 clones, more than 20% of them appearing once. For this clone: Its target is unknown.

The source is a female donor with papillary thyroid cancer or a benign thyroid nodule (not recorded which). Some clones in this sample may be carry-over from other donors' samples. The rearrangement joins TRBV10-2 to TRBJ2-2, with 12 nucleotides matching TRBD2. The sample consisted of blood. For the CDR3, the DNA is TGCGCCAGCAGTGACTCCGCTGGACTAGCGGGAAAGGTACATGGGGAGCTGTTTTTT. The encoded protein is CASSDSAGLAGKVHGELFF.